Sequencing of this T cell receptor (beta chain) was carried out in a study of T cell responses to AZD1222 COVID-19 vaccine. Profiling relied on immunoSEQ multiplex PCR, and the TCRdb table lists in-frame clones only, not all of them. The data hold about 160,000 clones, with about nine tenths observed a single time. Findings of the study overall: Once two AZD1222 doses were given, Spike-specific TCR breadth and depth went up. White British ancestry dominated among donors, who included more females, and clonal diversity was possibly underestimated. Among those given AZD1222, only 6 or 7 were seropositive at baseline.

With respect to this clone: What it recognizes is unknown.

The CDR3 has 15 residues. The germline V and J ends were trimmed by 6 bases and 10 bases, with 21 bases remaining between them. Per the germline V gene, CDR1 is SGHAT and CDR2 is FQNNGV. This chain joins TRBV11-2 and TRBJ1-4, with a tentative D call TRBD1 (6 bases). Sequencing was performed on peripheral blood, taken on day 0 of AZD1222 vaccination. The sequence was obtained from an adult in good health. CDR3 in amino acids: CASRLTDSSIGKLFF. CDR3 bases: TGTGCCAGCAGGCTTACGGACAGTTCTATAGGAAAACTGTTTTTT. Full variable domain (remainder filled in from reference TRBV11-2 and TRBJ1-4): EAGVAQSPRYKIIEKRQSVAFWCNPISGHATLYWYQQILGQGPKLLIQFQNNGVVDDSQLPKDRFSAERLKGVDSTLKIQPAKLEDSAVYLCASRLTDSSIGKLFFGSGTQLSVL.